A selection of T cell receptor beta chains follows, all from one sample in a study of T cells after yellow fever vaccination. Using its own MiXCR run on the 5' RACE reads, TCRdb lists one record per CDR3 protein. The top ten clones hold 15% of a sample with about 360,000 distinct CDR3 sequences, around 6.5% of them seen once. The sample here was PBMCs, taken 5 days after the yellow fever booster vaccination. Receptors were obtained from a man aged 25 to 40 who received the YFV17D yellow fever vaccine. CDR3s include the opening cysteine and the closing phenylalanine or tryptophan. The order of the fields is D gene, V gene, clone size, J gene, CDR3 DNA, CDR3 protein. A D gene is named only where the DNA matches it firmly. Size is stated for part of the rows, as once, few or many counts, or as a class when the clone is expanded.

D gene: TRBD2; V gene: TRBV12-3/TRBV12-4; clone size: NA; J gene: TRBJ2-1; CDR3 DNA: TGTGCCAGCAGTTTACAAGCGGGAGGGCCCGATGAGCAGTTCTTC; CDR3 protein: CASSLQAGGPDEQFF
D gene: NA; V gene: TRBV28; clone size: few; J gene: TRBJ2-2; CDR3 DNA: TGTGCCAGCAGTTTCCTGGACGACCGGGCGAACACCGGGGAGCTGTTTTTT; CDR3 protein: CASSFLDDRANTGELFF
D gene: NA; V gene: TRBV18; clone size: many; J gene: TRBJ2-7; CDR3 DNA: TGTGCCAGCTCACCGGTGAGCTCCTACGAGCAGTACTTC; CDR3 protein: CASSPVSSYEQYF
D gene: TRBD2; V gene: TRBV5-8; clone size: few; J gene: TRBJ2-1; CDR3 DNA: TGTGCCAGCAGATACCAGACTAGCGGGAGCTACAATGAGCAGTTCTTC; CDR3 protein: CASRYQTSGSYNEQFF
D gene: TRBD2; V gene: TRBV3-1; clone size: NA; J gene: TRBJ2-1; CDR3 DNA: TGTGCCAGCCCAACCCTCATGGCGGGGGAACCTTCTAATGAGCAGTTCTTC; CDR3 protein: CASPTLMAGEPSNEQFF
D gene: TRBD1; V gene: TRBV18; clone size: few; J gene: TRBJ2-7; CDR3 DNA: TGTGCCAGCTCAGTGGACAGGGAAGCCTACGAGCAGTACTTC; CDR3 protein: CASSVDREAYEQYF
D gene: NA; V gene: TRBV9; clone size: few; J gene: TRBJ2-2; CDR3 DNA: TGTGCCAGCAGCGCGACTGATTACCCCGGGGAGCTGTTTTTT; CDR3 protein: CASSATDYPGELFF
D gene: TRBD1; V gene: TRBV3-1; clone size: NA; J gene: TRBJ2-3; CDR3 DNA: TGTGCCAGCAGCCCCCCGGGACAGGTGGATACGCAGTATTTT; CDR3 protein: CASSPPGQVDTQYF
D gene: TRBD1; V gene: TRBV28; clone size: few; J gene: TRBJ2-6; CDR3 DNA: TGTGCCAGCAGTGAGACAGGGACTGGGGCCAACGTCCTGACTTTC; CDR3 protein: CASSETGTGANVLTF
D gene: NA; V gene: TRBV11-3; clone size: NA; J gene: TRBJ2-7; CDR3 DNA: TGTGCCAGCAGCTTAGGTGCGGGTGCCTCCTACGAGCAGTACTTC; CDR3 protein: CASSLGAGASYEQYF
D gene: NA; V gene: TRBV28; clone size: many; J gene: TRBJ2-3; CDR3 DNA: TGTGCCAGCAGTTTAGTCCAGGGCACAGATACGCAGTATTTT; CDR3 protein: CASSLVQGTDTQYF
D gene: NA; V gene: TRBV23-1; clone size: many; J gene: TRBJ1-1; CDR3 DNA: TGCGCCAGCAGTCAATCAACAGGGCTGAACACTGAAGCTTTCTTT; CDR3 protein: CASSQSTGLNTEAFF